This record covers a single T cell receptor (beta chain). TCRdb keeps only in-frame clones here, not all; method: immunoSEQ multiplex PCR. The table has 70,000 to 95,000 clones, roughly 80% seen once. This sample stems from a study of blood T cell repertoires in COVID-19. Study-level information: The cDNA or gDNA used as material had been derived from T cells, B-cell-depleted T cells, or PBMCs.

The CDR3 runs to 19 residues. V was cut by 0 bases and J by 1 base, with 20 bases left in between. CDR1 and CDR2 (germline): SGHRS, YFSETQ. Input material: peripheral blood. This TCR was sampled from a woman in her sixties or seventies with active or convalescent COVID-19. The chain uses TRBV5-1 and TRBJ2-1; D is unresolved. CDR3 sequence (DNA): TGCGCCAGCAGCTTGGAGACGTTCGGCATTCGGGTTTCCTACAATGAGCAGTTCTTC. Translating it yields CASSLETFGIRVSYNEQFF.